These 24 T cell receptor beta chains originate from one sample sequenced in a study of CD8+ T cells in alopecia areata. RNA, once extracted, was reverse transcribed into cDNA for use as the sequencing template. TCRdb keeps only in-frame clones here, not all; method: immunoSEQ multiplex PCR. The table lists 150,000 to 190,000 clones, about 51% of them singletons. Material: CD8+ T cells sorted from blood, obtained at week 0. The receptors were sampled from a human donor with alopecia areata.

The sample holds a few counts of this clone. The genes are TRBV5-1 and TRBJ2-2; possible D gene TRBD1, 5 bases. From germline, CDR1 is SGHRS and CDR2 YFSETQ. The V and J ends lost 4 bases and 4 bases respectively, with 14 bases between them. This CDR3 comprises 15 residues. In DNA, the CDR3 is TGCGCCAGCAGCGATTGGGGCGCGAGCACCGGGGAGCTGTTTTTT. It specifies CASSDWGASTGELFF. The full variable domain, in which reference TRBV5-1 and TRBJ2-2 provide the parts outside the CDR3, is KAGVTQTPRYLIKTRGQQVTLSCSPISGHRSVSWYQQTPGQGLQFLFEYFSETQRNKGNFPGRFSGRQFSNSRSEMNVSTLELGDSALYLCASSDWGASTGELFFGEGSRLTVL.

The rearrangement links TRBV29-1 to TRBJ1-1, with D unclear. Germline V gene sequence: CDR1 SQVTM, CDR2 ANQGSEA. This CDR3 is built from 15 residues. The germline V and J ends were trimmed by 0 bases and 4 bases, with 15 bases remaining between them. The CDR3 coding sequence is TGCAGCGTTGAAGATCTGGGAAGGTTTGGCACTGAAGCTTTCTTT. It codes for CSVEDLGRFGTEAFF.

This clone was counted a few times. The chain uses TRBV15 and TRBJ1-2; the D gene is possibly TRBD1 (6 bases). Trimming pared 5 bases from V and 2 bases from J, leaving 15 bases between. Germline V CDR1 and CDR2: LNHNV, YYDKDF (reference sequence). CDR3 length: 15 amino acids. CDR3 DNA sequence: TGTGCCACCAGCCTCCGGGACAACAAAAACTATGGCTACACCTTC. It is translated as CATSLRDNKNYGYTF.

The chain joins TRBV4-1 to TRBJ2-1; a weak D match, TRBD2 (7 bases). This CDR3 spans 13 amino acids. Trimming cost V 5 bases and J 9 bases, with 14 bases left between them. CDR1 is MGHRA and CDR2 is YSYEKL in the germline V gene. CDR3 amino acids: CASSELGGLEQFF. DNA of the CDR3: TGCGCCAGCAGCGAGTTGGGGGGGCTTGAGCAGTTCTTC.

This sequence joins TRBV13 and TRBJ1-1, with D unclear. This CDR3 contains 12 residues. Germline CDR1 is PRHDT and CDR2 is FYEKMQ (reference sequence). Trimming took off 2 bases at V and 5 bases at J, with 6 bases between the two ends. CDR3 DNA: TGTGCCAGCAGCTTATCGGGGACTGAAGCTTTCTTT. Translating gives CASSLSGTEAFF.

The genes are TRBV11-2 and TRBJ2-5; 13 positions agree with TRBD2. The junction had 8 bases not matched to a gene; V was cut back by 5 bases and J by 5 bases. Germline V lookup: CDR1 SGHAT, CDR2 FQNNGV. The CDR3 loop spans 16 amino acids. The CDR3 sequence: CASSLPTSGGSETQYF. Written as DNA, the CDR3 is TGTGCCAGCAGCCTCCCGACTAGCGGGGGGTCGGAGACCCAGTACTTC.

This clone has just a few counts. The chain is built from TRBV5-6 and TRBJ1-2; D remains unclear. Germline values: CDR1 SGHDT, CDR2 YYEEEE. V was clipped by 4 bases and J by 2 bases, with 9 bases between them. This CDR3 region has 13 residues. CDR3 residues: CASSEDTNYGYTF. DNA of the CDR3: TGTGCCAGCAGCGAAGACACCAACTATGGCTACACCTTC.

V is TRBV7-9 and J is TRBJ2-1; D gene uncertain. The CDR3 sequence is 13 residues long. Germline assignment: CDR1 SEHNR and CDR2 FQNEAQ (reference sequence). Deletions cut 0 bases from V and 13 bases from J, with 13 bases between. The CDR3 protein is CASSLAQDRFQFF. The CDR3 DNA sequence: TGTGCCAGCAGCTTAGCGCAGGACCGATTCCAGTTCTTC.

The chain joins TRBV19 to TRBJ1-1, with 8 bases that match TRBD1. The ends lost 8 bases at V and 6 bases at J; junction bases unmatched: 8. There are 13 residues in the CDR3. Germline V lookup: CDR1 LNHDA, CDR2 SQIVND (reference sequence). CDR3 loop: CASGAGGIPEAFF. DNA of the CDR3: TGTGCCAGTGGGGCAGGGGGCATCCCTGAAGCTTTCTTT.

V usage is TRBV7-2 and J usage is TRBJ1-2, with unresolved D. CDR1 and CDR2 from the germline V gene are SGHTA and FQGNSA. The CDR3 extends over 12 amino acids. The V end lost 5 bases, the J end lost 7 bases, and 11 bases lay between the germline ends. CDR3 in DNA: TGTGCCAGCAGCCCCGACCGGGCTGGCTACACCTTC. As protein: CASSPDRAGYTF.

The chain joins TRBV13 to TRBJ2-1, with D perhaps TRBD2 (6 bases). The CDR3 runs to 15 residues. CDR1 and CDR2 (germline): PRHDT, FYEKMQ (reference sequence). V was pared by 5 bases and J by 1 base, with 12 bases between. The CDR3 protein is CASSTAGTSYNEQFF. CDR3 nucleotide sequence: TGTGCCAGCAGCACAGCCGGGACTTCCTACAATGAGCAGTTCTTC. Together with reference TRBV13 and TRBJ2-1, the CDR3 gives the full variable domain: AAGVIQSPRHLIKEKRETATLKCYPIPRHDTVYWYQQGPGQDPQFLISFYEKMQSDKGSIPDRFSAQQFSDYHSELNMSSLELGDSALYFCASSTAGTSYNEQFFGPGTRLTVL.

This clone was counted a single time. The V and J genes are TRBV30 and TRBJ1-1; a possible D gene is TRBD1 (5 bases). The CDR3 loop spans 13 amino acids. Germline-derived CDR1 and CDR2 are GTSNPN and SVGIG (reference sequence). With 5 bases removed from V and 0 bases from J, the gap between germline ends came to 10 bases. The CDR3 loop is CAWSDSMNTEAFF. Here the CDR3 DNA reads TGTGCCTGGTCCGACAGCATGAACACTGAAGCTTTCTTT.

J is TRBJ1-2 and V is TRBV4-3; D gene uncertain. CDR3 length: 15 residues. Trimming cost V 0 bases and J 1 base, with 9 bases left between them. Germline V gives CDR1 LGHNA, CDR2 YSLEER. In DNA, the CDR3 is TGCGCCAGCAGCCAAGATAGTGGCGTTAACTATGGCTACACCTTC. This encodes CASSQDSGVNYGYTF.

This rearrangement joins TRBV11-2 to TRBJ2-1; a weak D match, TRBD1 (6 bases). Germline values: CDR1 SGHAT, CDR2 FQNNGV. Between the trimmed V and J ends, which lost 4 bases and 7 bases, there was a span of 20 bases. CDR3 size: 16 residues. The CDR3 DNA follows: TGTGCCAGCAGCTCGTCCGGGACACGCTTAGGGAATGAGCAGTTCTTC. Amino acids: CASSSSGTRLGNEQFF.

The CDR3, as DNA: TGTGCCAGCAGTTACTCAGACAGGGATAGTTCACCCCTCCACTTT. Amino acid sequence: CASSYSDRDSSPLHF. V and J are TRBV6-6 and TRBJ1-6; 7 bases agree with TRBD1. The CDR3 contains 15 residues. V lost 0 bases to trimming and J lost 9 bases; unmatched junction nucleotides: 5. The germline V gene has CDR1 MNHNY and CDR2 SVGAGI (reference sequence).

The rearrangement joins TRBV11-1 to TRBJ2-2, with no clear D. The CDR3 length is 16 residues. CDR1 SGHAT and CDR2 FQDESV come from the germline V gene (reference sequence). Trimming left V 0 bases short and J 6 bases short, with 14 bases between. CDR3 in amino acids: CASSLALGIAAGELFF. As DNA, the CDR3 is TGTGCCAGCAGCTTAGCGTTGGGGATTGCGGCCGGGGAGCTGTTTTTT. Together with reference TRBV11-1 and TRBJ2-2, the CDR3 gives the full variable domain: EAEVAQSPRYKITEKSQAVAFWCDPISGHATLYWYRQILGQGPELLVQFQDESVVDDSQLPKDRFSAERLKGVDSTLKIQPAELGDSAMYLCASSLALGIAAGELFFGEGSRLTVL.

This chain uses TRBV30 with TRBJ1-2; D is possibly TRBD1 (5 bases). The germline V gene has CDR1 GTSNPN and CDR2 SVGIG (reference sequence). The V end lost 7 bases, the J end lost 2 bases, and 11 bases lay between the germline ends. The CDR3 extends over 12 amino acids. The CDR3 here is CAFRTGNYGYTF. The CDR3 nucleotides read TGTGCCTTCAGAACAGGCAACTATGGCTACACCTTC. The complete variable domain, with remaining parts taken from reference TRBV30 and TRBJ1-2, reads SQTIHQWPATLVQPVGSPLSLECTVEGTSNPNLYWYRQAAGRGLQLLFYSVGIGQISSEVPQNLSASRPQDRQFILSSKKLLLSDSGFYLCAFRTGNYGYTFGSGTRLTVV.

This clone has a handful of counts. The rearrangement joins TRBV29-1 to TRBJ2-7, with 11 bases lining up with TRBD1. Germline loops: CDR1 SQVTM, CDR2 ANQGSEA. The CDR3 is 15 amino acids. V lost 6 bases to trimming and J lost 0 bases; unmatched junction nucleotides: 7. CDR3 in DNA: TGCAGCGTCGAGGGACAGGGGGTGAGCTCCTACGAGCAGTACTTC. It translates to CSVEGQGVSSYEQYF.

The chain joins TRBV7-9 to TRBJ2-3; D is tentatively TRBD1 or TRBD2 (5 bases each). This CDR3 region has 15 residues. The V end was cut by 6 bases, the J end by 3 bases, with 16 bases between. Germline CDR1 SEHNR, CDR2 FQNEAQ (reference sequence). This CDR3 is CASRTTRDGTDTQYF. DNA of the CDR3: TGTGCCAGCAGGACCACCAGGGACGGGACAGATACGCAGTATTTT.

The chain joins TRBV30 to TRBJ1-5, with D possibly TRBD1 on 5 matching bases. Germline assignment: CDR1 GTSNPN and CDR2 SVGIG (reference sequence). Trimming removed 8 bases from V and 3 bases from J, with 23 bases in between. The CDR3 has 16 amino acids. The CDR3, as DNA: TGTGCCGCCCAAGGGGCTGGTGGTCTGAACAATCAGCCCCAGCATTTT. Its translation: CAAQGAGGLNNQPQHF. The full variable domain, in which reference TRBV30 and TRBJ1-5 provide the parts outside the CDR3, is SQTIHQWPATLVQPVGSPLSLECTVEGTSNPNLYWYRQAAGRGLQLLFYSVGIGQISSEVPQNLSASRPQDRQFILSSKKLLLSDSGFYLCAAQGAGGLNNQPQHFGDGTRLSIL.

In this sample, this clone turned up a few times. The V and J genes are TRBV27 and TRBJ2-3, with 8 bases that match TRBD2. V shed 5 bases, J shed 1 base, and the junction held 11 bases outside the gene matches. There are 17 residues in the CDR3. Germline V lookup: CDR1 MNHEY, CDR2 SMNVEV (reference sequence). Written as DNA, the CDR3 is TGTGCCAGCAGTGAAGGCTTCGGCGGGGGGCGCACAGATACGCAGTATTTT. It encodes CASSEGFGGGRTDTQYF.

The gene calls are TRBV4-1 and TRBJ1-2, with D tentatively TRBD1 (5 bases). The CDR3 is 14 amino acids. V shed 6 bases and J shed 4 bases, with 15 bases lying between them. Germline CDR1 MGHRA, CDR2 YSYEKL. The CDR3 DNA sequence: TGCGCCAGCAGACCAGACAGTCTTTCCTATGGCTACACCTTC. Its translation: CASRPDSLSYGYTF.

This clone occurred a few times. This chain connects TRBV19 to TRBJ1-5; D perhaps matches TRBD1 (5 bases). V shed 3 bases and J shed 4 bases, with 13 bases lying between them. The germline gives CDR1 LNHDA, CDR2 SQIVND (reference sequence). The CDR3 runs to 15 residues. The DNA for the CDR3 is TGTGCCAGTAGTATTTCAGGGCTGGGTAATCAGCCCCAGCATTTT. Amino acids: CASSISGLGNQPQHF.

This clone was seen once. The CDR3 sequence: CASSLFTDLRGAFF. The CDR3 DNA is TGTGCCAGCAGCTTGTTCACGGACCTTAGAGGAGCTTTCTTT. The chain links TRBV5-6 to TRBJ1-1, with no clear D. Germline CDR1 is SGHDT and CDR2 is YYEEEE. The V gene lost 1 base and the J gene lost 10 bases, with 17 bases spanning the gap. The CDR3 length is 14 residues. Full variable domain (outside the CDR3, taken from reference TRBV5-6 and TRBJ1-1): DAGVTQSPTHLIKTRGQQVTLRCSPKSGHDTVSWYQQALGQGPQFIFQYYEEEERQRGNFPDRFSGHQFPNYSSELNVNALLLGDSALYLCASSLFTDLRGAFFGQGTRLTVV.